What follows is one TCR beta chain and its context. This sample is part of a study of T cell changes during pregnancy in multiple sclerosis. Germline V gene data show CDR1 as MGHDK and CDR2 as SYGVNS. This CDR3 has 15 amino acids. Germline trimming cut 5 bases from V and 2 bases from J; bases unmatched to any gene: 4. Assay used: immunoSEQ multiplex PCR; TCRdb lists only in-frame clones, some missing. The table has 12,000 or so clones, about 88% seen once. The material was CD8+ T cells from peripheral blood mononuclear cells, obtained in the second trimester of pregnancy. This sequence joins TRBV25-1 and TRBJ2-1; 9 bases are a match to TRBD2. The TCR comes from a female donor in good health, enrolled as a control in a pregnancy study. CDR3 DNA sequence: TGTGCCAGCAGTCTGACTAGCGGCCCCTACAATGAGCAGTTCTTC. Its translation: CASSLTSGPYNEQFF.